The rows below give T cell receptor beta chains drawn from one sample of a study of early T cells in non-severe SARS-CoV-2 infection. TCRdb reanalysed the 5' RACE reads using MiXCR and keeps one entry per CDR3 protein. The sample holds roughly 52,000 distinct CDR3 sequences; about 7.1% are singletons and the top ten take approximately 5.5%. The sequences come from whole blood, collected at baseline. The receptors were gathered from an adult who was a healthcare worker with PCR-confirmed SARS-CoV-2 infection or an uninfected control (not recorded which). Both conserved end residues are trimmed from each CDR3.

13	TRBV4-3	ASSQERHRSYEQY
10	TRBV29-1	SFTQGHGELF
13	TRBV7-2	ASSPPGTGRETQY
10	TRBV5-6	ASSLEDNEQF
13	TRBV24-1	ATSAGQGRTDTQY
14	TRBV20-1	SATIAGSSSYNEQF
16	TRBV7-9	ASSLQSGGVRSTDTQY
14	TRBV12-3/TRBV12-4	ASSLGVLGSGQPQH
15	TRBV7-9	ASSLMRGTTKTPEQF
11	TRBV24-1	ATSGSGYNEQF
11	TRBV6-5	ASSLATNYGYT
13	TRBV6-5	ASRLSDKVDQPQH
14	TRBV13	ASSLGMKEANYGYT
17	TRBV4-3	ASSQDPSGGGLKQETQY
14	TRBV15	ATSRDLRRNTGELF
12	TRBV7-6	ASSLDLITDTQY
12	TRBV12-3/TRBV12-4	ASRIREVGTEAF
13	TRBV4-3	ASSQVSGFGYEQY
12	TRBV5-1	ASSLGRTTDTQY
14	TRBV7-2	ASSLVRLVVYNEQF
11	TRBV2	ASSATGFNEQF
13	TRBV18	ASSPPGAVFYEQY
11	TRBV3-1	ASGTSGVYEQY
10	TRBV6-2/TRBV6-3	ASKDEYSPLH
12	TRBV4-1	ASSQDGLADTQY
13	TRBV4-2	ASSQGTAGYNEQF
12	TRBV6-5	ASSSREVDTEAF
14	TRBV5-6	ASSFPTGGVKNIQY
13	TRBV7-2	ASSLIIPPVGIQY
13	TRBV5-1	ASSFTASGANVLT
10	TRBV20-1	SGTVRGDTQY
11	TRBV29-1	SVLDGGDEKLF
13	TRBV5-1	ASSSRYNSYNEQF
11	TRBV6-6	ASSFLLSHEQY
14	TRBV12-3/TRBV12-4	ASSIRDSLSNQPQH
11	TRBV20-1	SARGYSNQPQH
14	TRBV3-2	ASSQGGDSRQETQY
13	TRBV6-5	ASSYDTGSWGGQY
11	TRBV28	ASRTGNADTQY
13	TRBV29-1	SAAWGAGSTGELF
12	TRBV6-5	ASSYRETNYGYT
11	TRBV14	ASSPPGNSPLH
11	TRBV6-2/TRBV6-3	ASSYWEAGTQY
11	TRBV6-6	ASSYQLSAEQY
15	TRBV2	ASSGVGRGLETDTQY
14	TRBV4-1	ASSQASSHRGHGYT
9	TRBV6-1	AIKTVGEAF
12	TRBV28	VSTPDSEYYEQY
14	TRBV11-2	ASSLAWDSPQETQY
16	TRBV7-9	ASSPRLGQFNSGNTIY
12	TRBV20-1	SARKVGVAGEQF
14	TRBV6-6	ASSYMTGMASYEQY
17	TRBV7-6	ASSFSRTSGGGFKETQY
10	TRBV12-3/TRBV12-4	ASSGANYGYT
10	TRBV9	ASSRQGGEQY
15	TRBV7-9	ASSLASGGARTDTQY
14	TRBV30	AWSPHRGGSNQPQH
15	TRBV6-2/TRBV6-3	ASSWTSGGAYYNEQF
14	TRBV4-2	ASSRGLAATVRELF